This TCR beta chain came from a study of graft-versus-host responses after intestinal transplantation. A word on this clone: Its antigen is unknown.

Method: immunoSEQ multiplex PCR; TCRdb's copy keeps in-frame clones and lacks some. The profile shows around 50,000 clones, roughly 84% of them singletons. CDR3 length: 13 residues. CDR1 and CDR2 (germline): SGHAT, FQNNGV. This TCR derives from a human donor who was the organ donor for an intestinal transplant. Sequencing was performed on unstimulated CD4+ T cells sorted from spleen or lymph node cells, taken before transplant. This chain connects TRBV11-2 to TRBJ2-5; 7 bases match TRBD2. The J call could be wrong; TRBJ2-7 is a better fit for the DNA end. CDR3: CASSLASGYEQYF. The CDR3 coding sequence is TGTGCCAGCAGCTTAGCTAGCGGCTACGAGCAGTACTTC.